The 12 T cell receptor beta chains below all came from one sample that was sequenced in a study of cytomegalovirus exposure and HLA in healthy donors. The PCR contained 60 Vbeta and 13 Jbeta primers. Sequencing used immunoSEQ multiplex PCR; TCRdb keeps in-frame clones, though not all of them. The data hold approximately 120,000 clones, with approximately 80% observed a single time. Sequenced sample: PBMCs. These receptors were collected from a woman aged 40 to 49 in good health and CMV-seropositive.

This chain uses TRBV27 with TRBJ1-1; D is unclear. Germline V gives CDR1 MNHEY, CDR2 SMNVEV (reference sequence). The V end was cut by 6 bases, the J end by 0 bases, with 11 bases between. There are 14 residues in the CDR3. This CDR3 reads CASSSYTMNTEAFF. CDR3 bases: TGTGCCAGCAGCTCTTACACCATGAACACTGAAGCTTTCTTT.

V usage is TRBV7-3 and J usage is TRBJ2-2; D is possibly TRBD1 (5 bases). The CDR3 runs to 15 residues. In germline, CDR1 is SGHTA, CDR2 FQGTGA. The V and J ends lost 6 bases and 1 base respectively, with 12 bases between them. The CDR3 region is CASSIVGVNTGELFF. Written as DNA, the CDR3 is TGTGCCAGCAGTATCGTAGGGGTGAACACCGGGGAGCTGTTTTTT.

This clone was counted only a few times. The rearrangement uses TRBV19 and TRBJ1-2; the match to TRBD1 covers 10 bases. The germline CDR1 and CDR2 sequences are LNHDA and SQIVND (reference sequence). CDR3 length: 14 amino acids. V lost 4 bases and J lost 5; bases outside the gene matches: 4. CDR3 bases: TGTGCCAGTAGTACCCTGGGACAGGGGTATGGCTACACCTTC. This translates into CASSTLGQGYGYTF. Full variable domain (rest looked up from reference TRBV19 and TRBJ1-2): DGGITQSPKYLFRKEGQNVTLSCEQNLNHDAMYWYRQDPGQGLRLIYYSQIVNDFQKGDIAEGYSVSREKKESFPLTVTSAQKNPTAFYLCASSTLGQGYGYTFGSGTRLTVV.

The V and J genes are TRBV5-1 and TRBJ2-7; the D gene is possibly TRBD2 (5 bases). V lost 4 bases to trimming and J lost 4 bases, with 12 bases between them. Germline-derived CDR1 and CDR2 are SGHRS and YFSETQ. This CDR3 has 13 residues. The CDR3 is CASSLDGIYEQYF. The DNA of the CDR3 is TGCGCCAGCAGCCTGGACGGGATTTACGAGCAGTACTTC.

The sample holds one count of this clone. The J gene is TRBJ1-2, the V gene TRBV7-3; D remains ambiguous. This CDR3 is built from 15 residues. V was pared by 3 bases and J by 0 bases, with 11 bases between. Germline CDR1 reads SGHTA; CDR2 reads FQGTGA. The CDR3 sequence is CASSFGAGSNYGYTF. CDR3 sequence (DNA): TGTGCCAGCAGCTTCGGCGCGGGTTCTAACTATGGCTACACCTTC. The full variable domain, with the rest looked up from reference TRBV7-3 and TRBJ1-2, is GAGVSQTPSNKVTEKGKYVELRCDPISGHTALYWYRQSLGQGPEFLIYFQGTGAADDSGLPNDRFFAVRPEGSVSTLKIQRTERGDSAVYLCASSFGAGSNYGYTFGSGTRLTVV.

The rearrangement uses TRBV19 and TRBJ2-2; D possibly corresponds to TRBD1 (6 bases). This CDR3 region has 15 residues. From germline, CDR1 is LNHDA and CDR2 SQIVND (reference sequence). The V and J ends lost 8 bases and 1 base respectively, with 14 bases between them. The CDR3 region is CASVPGHLNTGELFF. CDR3 nucleotides: TGTGCCAGTGTACCGGGACACTTGAACACCGGGGAGCTGTTTTTT.

This rearrangement joins TRBV30 to TRBJ2-1; no reliable D call. Per germline, CDR1 GTSNPN and CDR2 SVGIG (reference sequence). V was pared by 2 bases and J by 9 bases, with 11 bases between. CDR3 size: 12 residues. Here the CDR3 reads CAWSPTGGEQFF. CDR3 DNA sequence: TGTGCCTGGAGTCCCACTGGTGGTGAGCAGTTCTTC. The entire variable domain, with the rest obtained from reference TRBV30 and TRBJ2-1, is as follows: SQTIHQWPATLVQPVGSPLSLECTVEGTSNPNLYWYRQAAGRGLQLLFYSVGIGQISSEVPQNLSASRPQDRQFILSSKKLLLSDSGFYLCAWSPTGGEQFFGPGTRLTVL.

The chain uses TRBV19 and TRBJ1-5; D possibly corresponds to TRBD1 (6 bases). V shed 6 bases and J shed 2 bases, with 14 bases lying between them. Germline V gene sequence: CDR1 LNHDA, CDR2 SQIVND (reference sequence). This CDR3 spans 15 amino acids. The chain's CDR3 is CASRFAGGGNQPQHF. The DNA for the CDR3 is TGTGCCAGTAGATTTGCGGGGGGCGGCAATCAGCCCCAGCATTTT.

The V and J genes are TRBV9 and TRBJ2-1; TRBD2 matches at 10 bases. After removal of 4 bases from V and 10 bases from J, the junction contained 11 bases not matched to a gene. CDR1 is SGDLS, CDR2 YYNGEE, per germline. The CDR3 runs to 15 residues. CDR3 DNA: TGTGCCAGCAGCCCTCAAGCGGGAGGGTCTTGGGAGCAGTTCTTC. Protein sequence: CASSPQAGGSWEQFF.

V and J are TRBV11-1 and TRBJ2-1, with 11 nucleotides matching TRBD2. The V segment lost 2 bases and the J segment 8 bases; nucleotides outside the gene matches: 5. Germline CDR1 SGHAT, CDR2 FQDESV (reference sequence). The CDR3 extends over 15 amino acids. The CDR3 sequence: CASSLIAGGDYEQFF. In DNA, the CDR3 is TGTGCCAGCAGCTTAATAGCGGGAGGGGACTATGAGCAGTTCTTC.

There are a few counts of this clone. V gene TRBV2 combines with J gene TRBJ1-5, with 9 bases aligning to TRBD1. V lost 4 bases and J lost 2; bases outside the gene matches: 3. The length of the CDR3 is 15 residues. CDR1 is SNHLY, CDR2 FYNNEI, per germline. CDR3 amino acids: CASSVTGGGNQPQHF. For the CDR3, the DNA is TGTGCCAGCAGTGTCACAGGGGGCGGCAATCAGCCCCAGCATTTT.

The chain has TRBV28 and TRBJ2-7, with D unclear. The CDR3 has 11 amino acids. CDR1 and CDR2 from the germline V gene are MDHEN and SYDVKM. The V end lost 5 bases, the J end lost 2 bases, and 4 bases lay between the germline ends. DNA for the CDR3: TGTGCCAGCAGTCTAGCCTACGAGCAGTACTTC. Translation: CASSLAYEQYF. The whole variable domain, filled in from reference TRBV28 and TRBJ2-7, reads DVKVTQSSRYLVKRTGEKVFLECVQDMDHENMFWYRQDPGLGLRLIYFSYDVKMKEKGDIPEGYSVSREKKERFSLILESASTNQTSMYLCASSLAYEQYFGPGTRLTVT.